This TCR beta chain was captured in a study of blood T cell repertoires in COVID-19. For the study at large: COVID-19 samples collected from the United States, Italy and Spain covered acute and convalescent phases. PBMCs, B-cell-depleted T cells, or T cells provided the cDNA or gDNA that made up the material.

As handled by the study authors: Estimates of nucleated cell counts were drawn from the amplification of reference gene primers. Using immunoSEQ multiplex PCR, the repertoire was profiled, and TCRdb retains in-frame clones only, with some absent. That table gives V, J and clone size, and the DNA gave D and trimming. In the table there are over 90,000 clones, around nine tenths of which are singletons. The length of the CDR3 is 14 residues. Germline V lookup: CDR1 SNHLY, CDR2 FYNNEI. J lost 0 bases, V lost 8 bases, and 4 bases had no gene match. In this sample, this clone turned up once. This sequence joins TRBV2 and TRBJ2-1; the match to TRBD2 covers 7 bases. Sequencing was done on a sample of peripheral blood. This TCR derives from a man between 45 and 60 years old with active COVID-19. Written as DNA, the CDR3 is TGTGCCAGCGGGGGGGGGAGCTCCTACAATGAGCAGTTCTTC. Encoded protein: CASGGGSSYNEQFF. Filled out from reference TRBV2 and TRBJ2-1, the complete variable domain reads EPEVTQTPSHQVTQMGQEVILRCVPISNHLYFYWYRQILGQKVEFLVSFYNNEISEKSEIFDDQFSVERPDGSNFTLKIRSTKLEDSAMYFCASGGGSSYNEQFFGPGTRLTVL.